The 14 T cell receptor beta chains listed next were all sequenced from one sample in a study of tumor-infiltrating lymphocytes in primary liver carcinoma. cDNA specific to TCR beta was made from about 550 ng of total RNA, with a constant-region primer employed for priming. Three nested multiplex PCR rounds of slightly modified ARM-PCR generated TCR beta libraries. Rounds one and two of PCR, each of 10 cycles, were primed with TRBV1-TRBV30 forward primers and a C-beta reverse primer. MiXCR was run by TCRdb on the multiplex PCR reads, yielding one entry per CDR3 protein. The table includes about 200,000 distinct CDR3 sequences, about 65% detected once. The researchers obtained blood RNA from unsorted whole blood and also extracted germline DNA. The sample consisted of peripheral blood. Source of these receptors: a woman aged 55-69 years with primary liver carcinoma and hepatitis B virus infection.

CDR3 nucleotide sequence: TGTGCCAGCAGCCACCCCCGGAAGACTAGTAACCCCACCGGGGAGCTGTTTTTT. The encoded protein is CASSHPRKTSNPTGELFF. The chain combines TRBV7-9 with TRBJ2-2, with TRBD2 as a possible D gene (6 bases). This CDR3 comprises 18 residues. Germline lookup yields CDR1 SEHNR and CDR2 FQNEAQ (reference sequence). Trimming stripped 5 bases from V and 4 bases from J, with 23 bases between. The full variable domain, in which reference TRBV7-9 and TRBJ2-2 provide the parts outside the CDR3, is DTGVSQNPRHKITKRGQNVTFRCDPISEHNRLYWYRQTLGQGPEFLTYFQNEAQLEKSRLLSDRFSAERPKGSFSTLEIQRTEQGDSAMYLCASSHPRKTSNPTGELFFGEGSRLTVL.

This clonotype was counted only a few times. The gene calls are TRBV10-3 and TRBJ2-1; the match to TRBD1 covers 7 bases. CDR1 and CDR2 from the germline V gene are ENHRY and SYGVKD. V shed 8 bases and J 4 bases; nucleotides not matched to a gene: 14. The CDR3 covers 16 residues. CDR3 coding DNA: TGTGCCATCTCTGGGGCTACGGGACAGAGATACAATGAGCAGTTCTTC. Translated: CAISGATGQRYNEQFF.

A remark on this clonotype: The junction differs from germline at one of its ends, possibly a read error. The CDR3 is CASSPITSGVGYNEQFF. DNA of the CDR3: TGTGCCAGCAGTCCCATCACTAGCGGAGTCGGGTACAACGAGCAGTTCTTC. The V call is TRBV6-5, the J call TRBJ2-1; 8 nucleotides match TRBD2. There are 17 residues in the CDR3. The V gene's germline CDR1 is MNHEY and CDR2 SVGAGI.

This clonotype was seen a handful of times. It is likely a read error, because the conserved phenylalanine at the end of the CDR3 is missing. The limits of the CDR3 on the DNA are not certain, so only TCRdb's listed CDR3 is given. The chain employs TRBV11-2 and TRBJ2-7; no check of the table's D call, TRBD1, against the DNA was made. The CDR3 comprises 16 residues, both ends counted. Germline CDR1 reads SGHAT; CDR2 reads FQNNGV. CDR3 sequence: CASRTLTGRTSYEQYL.

This chain uses TRBV7-3 with TRBJ2-1; the match to TRBD2 covers 15 bases. V shed 5 bases and J 7 bases; nucleotides not matched to a gene: 6. This CDR3 region has 16 residues. Germline V lookup: CDR1 SGHTA, CDR2 FQGTGA. CDR3 in amino acids: CASSIEGTSGRNEQFF. The CDR3 DNA is TGTGCCAGCAGCATAGAGGGGACTAGCGGGAGGAATGAGCAGTTCTTC.

The chain carries TRBV11-1 and TRBJ2-1; D not resolved. Deletions cut 5 bases from V and 10 bases from J, with 12 bases between. The CDR3 is made up of 12 amino acids. Germline V gene sequence: CDR1 SGHAT, CDR2 FQDESV (reference sequence). The CDR3 nucleotides are TGTGCCAGCAGCCGACCCTCGTCGGAGCAGTTCTTC. Protein product: CASSRPSSEQFF.

This clonotype was seen just once. The missing conserved phenylalanine or tryptophan at the end of this CDR3 makes a read error likely. The rearrangement uses TRBV11-2 and TRBJ2-7, with D possibly being TRBD1 (6 bases). The germline V and J ends were trimmed by 3 bases and 4 bases, with 13 bases remaining between them. The CDR3 has 14 amino acids. Germline V lookup: CDR1 SGHAT, CDR2 FQNNGV. The CDR3 sequence is CASSFRDTLYEQYI. The CDR3 bases are TGTGCCAGCAGCTTTAGGGACACCCTATACGAGCAGTACATC.

Concerning this clonotype: An end of the junction does not agree with germline; a read error may underlie this. V and J are TRBV30 and TRBJ2-6; the D gene could be TRBD1 or TRBD2 (6 bases each). The CDR3 length is 17 residues. CDR1 is GTSNPN and CDR2 is SVGIG in the germline V gene (reference sequence). The chain's CDR3 is CACRRDGGLSGANVLTF. Written as DNA, the CDR3 is TGCGCCTGCCGCCGGGACGGGGGCCTTTCTGGGGCCAACGTCCTGACTTTC.

J is TRBJ1-3 and V is TRBV12-3 or TRBV12-4; D is undetermined. The length of the CDR3 is 14 residues. Trimming took 10 bases from V and 0 from J, leaving 13 bases between them. CDR3 protein: CATIQDTSGNTIYF. DNA of the CDR3: TGTGCCACCATACAAGATACCTCTGGAAACACCATATATTTT.

On this clonotype itself: At one end the junction does not follow the germline gene, possibly because of a read error. The genes are TRBV6-2 or TRBV6-3 and TRBJ2-1, with 13 bases that match TRBD2. CDR3 length: 18 residues. The V gene's germline CDR1 is MNHEY and CDR2 SVGEGT. CDR3 in DNA: TGTGCCAGCAGCCGTAGGACTAGCGGGGGACCCTCCTACTATGAGCAGTTCTTC. Translation: CASSRRTSGGPSYYEQFF.

There are a few counts of this clonotype. V and J are TRBV12-3 or TRBV12-4 and TRBJ2-7; 10 nucleotides line up with TRBD1. This CDR3 comprises 16 residues. Trimming cost V 4 bases and J 4 bases; bases outside gene matches: 10. This chain's CDR3 is CASSSKTGGARYEQYF. The CDR3, as DNA: TGTGCCAGCAGTTCCAAGACAGGGGGCGCCAGGTACGAGCAGTACTTC.

This clonotype was seen ten or more times. J is TRBJ2-3 and V is TRBV7-8, with TRBD1 identical over 7 bases. The J segment lost 7 bases and the V segment lost 2 bases, leaving 6 bases of the junction unmatched. Germline loops: CDR1 SGHVS, CDR2 FQNEAQ. This CDR3 has 14 amino acids. CDR3 protein: CASSLLRTGYTQYF. For the CDR3, the DNA is TGTGCCAGCAGCTTACTTCGGACAGGCTATACGCAGTATTTT.

This clonotype has only one observation. V is TRBV30 and J is TRBJ2-7; 7 positions match TRBD1. CDR1 GTSNPN and CDR2 SVGIG come from the germline V gene (reference sequence). The CDR3 runs to 14 residues. V lost 0 bases to trimming and J lost 1 base; unmatched junction nucleotides: 3. CDR3 protein: CAWSVGGNSYEQYF. The CDR3 nucleotides are TGTGCCTGGAGTGTAGGGGGCAATTCCTACGAGCAGTACTTC. The full variable domain, rest sourced from reference TRBV30 and TRBJ2-7, is SQTIHQWPATLVQPVGSPLSLECTVEGTSNPNLYWYRQAAGRGLQLLFYSVGIGQISSEVPQNLSASRPQDRQFILSSKKLLLSDSGFYLCAWSVGGNSYEQYFGPGTRLTVT.

On this clonotype itself: This clone may be a read error of a much larger clone one base away. V gene TRBV6-5 combines with J gene TRBJ2-7; D gene unclear. This CDR3 comprises 13 residues. Trimming took off 5 bases at V and 3 bases at J, with 11 bases between the two ends. Germline-derived CDR1 and CDR2 are MNHEY and SVGAGI. The CDR3 reads CASSTPDGYEQYF. CDR3 coding DNA: TGTGCCAGCAGTACCCCGGACGGCTACGAGCAGTACTTC.